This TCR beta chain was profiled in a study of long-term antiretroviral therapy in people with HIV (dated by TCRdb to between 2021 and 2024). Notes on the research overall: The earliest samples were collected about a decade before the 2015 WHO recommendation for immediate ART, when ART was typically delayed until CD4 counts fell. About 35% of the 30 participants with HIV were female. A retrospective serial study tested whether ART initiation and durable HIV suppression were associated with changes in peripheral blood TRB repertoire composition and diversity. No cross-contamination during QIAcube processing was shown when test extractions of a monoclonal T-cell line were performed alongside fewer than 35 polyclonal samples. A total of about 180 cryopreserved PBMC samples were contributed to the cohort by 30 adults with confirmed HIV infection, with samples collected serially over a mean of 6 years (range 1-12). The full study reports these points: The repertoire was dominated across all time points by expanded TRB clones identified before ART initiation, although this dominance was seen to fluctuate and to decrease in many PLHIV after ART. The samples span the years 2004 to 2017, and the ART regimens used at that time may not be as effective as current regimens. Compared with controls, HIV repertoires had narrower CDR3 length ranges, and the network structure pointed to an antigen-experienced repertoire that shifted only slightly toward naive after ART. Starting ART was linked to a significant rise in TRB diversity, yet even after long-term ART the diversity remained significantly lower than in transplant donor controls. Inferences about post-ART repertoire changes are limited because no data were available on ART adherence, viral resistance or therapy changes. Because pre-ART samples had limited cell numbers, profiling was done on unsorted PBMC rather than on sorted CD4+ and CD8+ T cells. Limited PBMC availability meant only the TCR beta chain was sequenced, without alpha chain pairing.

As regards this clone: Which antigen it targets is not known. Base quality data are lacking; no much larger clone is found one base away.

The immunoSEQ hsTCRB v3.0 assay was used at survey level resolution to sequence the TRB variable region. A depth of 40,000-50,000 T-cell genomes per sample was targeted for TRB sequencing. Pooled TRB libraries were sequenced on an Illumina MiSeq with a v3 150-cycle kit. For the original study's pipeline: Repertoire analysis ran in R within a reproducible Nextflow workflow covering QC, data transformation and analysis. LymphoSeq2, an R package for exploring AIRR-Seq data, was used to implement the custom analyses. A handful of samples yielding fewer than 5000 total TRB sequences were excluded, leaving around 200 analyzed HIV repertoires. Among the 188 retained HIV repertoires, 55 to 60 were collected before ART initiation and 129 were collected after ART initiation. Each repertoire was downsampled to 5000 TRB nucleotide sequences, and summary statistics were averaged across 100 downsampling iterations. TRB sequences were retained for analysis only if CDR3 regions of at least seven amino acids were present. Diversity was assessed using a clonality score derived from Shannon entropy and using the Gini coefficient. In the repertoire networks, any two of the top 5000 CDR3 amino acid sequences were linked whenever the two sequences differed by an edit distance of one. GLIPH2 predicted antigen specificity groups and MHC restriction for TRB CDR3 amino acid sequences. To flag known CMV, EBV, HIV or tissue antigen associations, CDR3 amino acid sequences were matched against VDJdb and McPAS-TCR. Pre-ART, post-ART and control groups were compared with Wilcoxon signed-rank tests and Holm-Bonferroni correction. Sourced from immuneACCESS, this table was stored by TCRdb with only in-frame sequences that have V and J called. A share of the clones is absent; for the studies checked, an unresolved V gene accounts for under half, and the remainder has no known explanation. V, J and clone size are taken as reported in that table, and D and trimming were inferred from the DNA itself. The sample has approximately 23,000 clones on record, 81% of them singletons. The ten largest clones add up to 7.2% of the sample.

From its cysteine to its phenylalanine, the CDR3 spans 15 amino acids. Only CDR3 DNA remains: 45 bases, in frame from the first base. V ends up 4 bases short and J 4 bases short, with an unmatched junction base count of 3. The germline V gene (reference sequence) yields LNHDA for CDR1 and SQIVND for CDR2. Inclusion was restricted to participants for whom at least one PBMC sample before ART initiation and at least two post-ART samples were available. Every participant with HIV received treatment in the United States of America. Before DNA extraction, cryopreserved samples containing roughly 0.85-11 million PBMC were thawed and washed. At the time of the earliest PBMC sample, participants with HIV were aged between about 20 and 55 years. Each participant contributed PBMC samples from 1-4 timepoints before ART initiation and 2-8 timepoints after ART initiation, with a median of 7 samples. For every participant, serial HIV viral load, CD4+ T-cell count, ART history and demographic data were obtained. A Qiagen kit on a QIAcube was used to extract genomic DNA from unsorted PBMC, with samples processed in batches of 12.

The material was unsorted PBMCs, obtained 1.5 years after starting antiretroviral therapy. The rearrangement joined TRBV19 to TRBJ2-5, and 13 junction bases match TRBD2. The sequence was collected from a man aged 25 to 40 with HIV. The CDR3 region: CASSRGTSGVETQYF. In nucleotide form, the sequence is TGTGCCAGTAGTAGGGGGACTAGCGGGGTAGAGACCCAGTACTTC.